This T cell receptor (beta chain) was recovered during a study of regulatory T cells in long-lasting Graves disease. Time point indicated: persistent/refractory GD, antithyroid drugs over 5 years with positive TRAb. The TCR library was made from RNA that had been extracted from PBMCs in TRIzol. Sequencing libraries for TCR beta were prepared with iRepertoire HTBI primers and Arm-PCR of CDR3 regions. MiXCR was run by TCRdb on the multiplex PCR reads, yielding one entry per CDR3 protein. The sample consists of 400,000 to 500,000 distinct CDR3 sequences, around a fifth of them appearing once. This clonotype was recorded many times. This sample comprised peripheral blood mononuclear cells (PBMCs), obtained when the disease was refractory, from a patient treated with antithyroid drugs. The sequence came from a female donor with Graves disease.

The CDR3 nucleotides read TGTGCCAGCTGGGGGGGGGTTCCTATAGTCAGTGAAGCTTTCTTT. It specifies CASWGGVPIVSEAFF. The chain joins TRBV2 to TRBJ1-1, with D maybe TRBD1 (5 bases). CDR1 SNHLY and CDR2 FYNNEI come from the germline V gene. This CDR3 region has 15 residues. V dropped 8 bases and J dropped 7 bases, with 23 bases sitting between them.